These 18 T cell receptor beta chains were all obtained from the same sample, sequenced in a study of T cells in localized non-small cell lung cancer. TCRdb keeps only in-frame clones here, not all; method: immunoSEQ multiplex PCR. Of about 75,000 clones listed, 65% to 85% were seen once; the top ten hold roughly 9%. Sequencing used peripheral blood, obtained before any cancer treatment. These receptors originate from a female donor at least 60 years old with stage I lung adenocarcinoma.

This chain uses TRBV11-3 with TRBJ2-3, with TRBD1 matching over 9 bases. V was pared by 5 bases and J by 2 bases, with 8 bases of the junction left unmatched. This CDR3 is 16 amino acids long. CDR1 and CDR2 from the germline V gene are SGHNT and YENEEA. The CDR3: CASSAPGQGYTDTQYF. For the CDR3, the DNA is TGTGCCAGCAGCGCACCGGGACAGGGATACACAGATACGCAGTATTTT.

For the CDR3, the DNA is TGTGCCAGCAGCCTCACGCGGGGGGGCGCCGCCCCTACTAGCACAGATACGCAGTATTTT. It specifies CASSLTRGGAAPTSTDTQYF. The genes are TRBV9 and TRBJ2-3, with 9 nucleotides matching TRBD2. The junction had 18 bases not matched to a gene; V was cut back by 4 bases and J by 0 bases. The germline V gene encodes CDR1 SGDLS and CDR2 YYNGEE. This CDR3 is 20 amino acids long.

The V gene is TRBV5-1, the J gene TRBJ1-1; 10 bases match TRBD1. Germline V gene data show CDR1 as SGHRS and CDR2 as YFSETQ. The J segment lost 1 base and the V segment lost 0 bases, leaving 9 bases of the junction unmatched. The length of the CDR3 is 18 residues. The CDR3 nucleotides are TGCGCCAGCAGCTTGGCGGGACAGGGGCAATTCCCGAACACTGAAGCTTTCTTT. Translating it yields CASSLAGQGQFPNTEAFF.

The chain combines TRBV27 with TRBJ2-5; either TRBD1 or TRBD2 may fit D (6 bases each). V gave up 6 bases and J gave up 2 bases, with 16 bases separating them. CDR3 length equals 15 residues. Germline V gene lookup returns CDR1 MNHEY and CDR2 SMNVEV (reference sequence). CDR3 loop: CASRARGRGQETQYF. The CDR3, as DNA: TGTGCCAGCAGAGCCAGGGGACGGGGGCAAGAGACCCAGTACTTC.

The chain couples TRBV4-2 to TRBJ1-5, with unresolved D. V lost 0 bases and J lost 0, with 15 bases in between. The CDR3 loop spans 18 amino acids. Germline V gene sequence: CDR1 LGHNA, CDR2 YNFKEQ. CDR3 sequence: CASSQDFIGSFSNQPQHF. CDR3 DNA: TGTGCCAGCAGCCAAGATTTTATTGGCAGTTTTAGCAATCAGCCCCAGCATTTT.

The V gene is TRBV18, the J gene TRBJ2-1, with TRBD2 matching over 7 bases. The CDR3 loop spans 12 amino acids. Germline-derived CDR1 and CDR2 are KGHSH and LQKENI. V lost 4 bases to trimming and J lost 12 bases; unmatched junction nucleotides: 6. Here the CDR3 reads CASSRDYFTQFF. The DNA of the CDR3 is TGTGCCAGCTCACGGGACTACTTTACGCAGTTCTTC.

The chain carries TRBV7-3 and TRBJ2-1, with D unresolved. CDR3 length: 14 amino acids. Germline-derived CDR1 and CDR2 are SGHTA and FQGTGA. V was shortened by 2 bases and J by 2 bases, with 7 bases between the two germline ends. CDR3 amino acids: CASSLDGPYNEQFF. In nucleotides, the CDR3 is TGTGCCAGCAGCTTAGACGGTCCCTACAATGAGCAGTTCTTC.

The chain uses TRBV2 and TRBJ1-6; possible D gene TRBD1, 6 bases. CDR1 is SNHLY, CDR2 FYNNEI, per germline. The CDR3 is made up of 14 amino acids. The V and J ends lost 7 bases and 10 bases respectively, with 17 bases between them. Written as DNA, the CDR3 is TGTGCCAGCACCCCTGAGGCAGGGACATCACCCCTCCACTTT. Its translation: CASTPEAGTSPLHF.

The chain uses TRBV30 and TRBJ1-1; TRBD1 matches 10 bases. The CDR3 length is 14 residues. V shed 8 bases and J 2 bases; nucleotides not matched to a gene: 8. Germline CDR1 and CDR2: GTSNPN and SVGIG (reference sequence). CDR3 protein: CAGKGQGINTEAFF. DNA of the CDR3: TGTGCCGGGAAGGGACAGGGGATCAACACTGAAGCTTTCTTT. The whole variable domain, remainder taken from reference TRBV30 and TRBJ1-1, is SQTIHQWPATLVQPVGSPLSLECTVEGTSNPNLYWYRQAAGRGLQLLFYSVGIGQISSEVPQNLSASRPQDRQFILSSKKLLLSDSGFYLCAGKGQGINTEAFFGQGTRLTVV.

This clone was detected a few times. CDR3 DNA sequence: TGTGCCAGCAGTTATAGTCCAGAACTTAACTATGGCTACACCTTC. Protein sequence: CASSYSPELNYGYTF. This rearrangement joins TRBV6-6 to TRBJ1-2; D unclear. The length of the CDR3 is 15 residues. CDR1 and CDR2 (germline): MNHNY, SVGAGI (reference sequence). Trimming removed 3 bases at V and 1 base at J, with 12 bases between.

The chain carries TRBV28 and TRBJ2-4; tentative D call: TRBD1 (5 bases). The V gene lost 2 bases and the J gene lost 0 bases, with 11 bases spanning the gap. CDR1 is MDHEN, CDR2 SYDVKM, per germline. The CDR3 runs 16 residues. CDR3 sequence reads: CASSLKGVLAKNIQYF. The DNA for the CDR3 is TGTGCCAGCAGTTTAAAAGGGGTACTAGCCAAAAACATTCAGTACTTC.

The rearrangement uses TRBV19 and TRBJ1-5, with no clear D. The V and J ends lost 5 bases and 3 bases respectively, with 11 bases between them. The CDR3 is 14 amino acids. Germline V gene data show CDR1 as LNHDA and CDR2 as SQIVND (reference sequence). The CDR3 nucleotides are TGTGCCAGTAGTCTGAGCCAGCACAATCAGCCCCAGCATTTT. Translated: CASSLSQHNQPQHF. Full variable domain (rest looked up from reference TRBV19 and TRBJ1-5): DGGITQSPKYLFRKEGQNVTLSCEQNLNHDAMYWYRQDPGQGLRLIYYSQIVNDFQKGDIAEGYSVSREKKESFPLTVTSAQKNPTAFYLCASSLSQHNQPQHFGDGTRLSIL.

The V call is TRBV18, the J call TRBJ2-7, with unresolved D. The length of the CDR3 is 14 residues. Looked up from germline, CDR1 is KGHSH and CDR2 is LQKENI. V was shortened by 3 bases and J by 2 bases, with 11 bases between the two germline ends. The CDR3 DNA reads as TGTGCCAGCTCACCCGACCGAGTCGCCTACGAGCAGTACTTC. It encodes CASSPDRVAYEQYF.

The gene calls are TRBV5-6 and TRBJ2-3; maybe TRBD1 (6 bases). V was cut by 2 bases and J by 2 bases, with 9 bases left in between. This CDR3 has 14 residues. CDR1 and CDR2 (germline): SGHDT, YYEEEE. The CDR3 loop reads CASSLGQLTDTQYF. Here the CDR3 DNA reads TGTGCCAGCAGCTTAGGACAGCTCACAGATACGCAGTATTTT.

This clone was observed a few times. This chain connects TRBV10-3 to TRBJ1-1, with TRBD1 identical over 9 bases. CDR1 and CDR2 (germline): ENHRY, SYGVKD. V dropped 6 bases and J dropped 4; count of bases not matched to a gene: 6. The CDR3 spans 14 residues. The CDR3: CAIREQGALTEAFF. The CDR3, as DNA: TGTGCCATCAGGGAACAGGGGGCCCTCACTGAAGCTTTCTTT.

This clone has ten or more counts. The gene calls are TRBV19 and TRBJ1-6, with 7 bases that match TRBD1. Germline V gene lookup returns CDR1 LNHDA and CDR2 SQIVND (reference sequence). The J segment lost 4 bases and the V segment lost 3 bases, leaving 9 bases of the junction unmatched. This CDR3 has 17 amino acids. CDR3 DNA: TGTGCCAGTAGTATTGACAGGGATTTGAGTTATAATTCACCCCTCCACTTT. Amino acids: CASSIDRDLSYNSPLHF.

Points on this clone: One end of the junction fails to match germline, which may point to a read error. CDR3 region: CASSIVGFRQVF. The CDR3 DNA reads TGTGCCAGTAGTATAGTGGGCTTCCGGCAAGTCTTC. The rearrangement uses TRBV19 and TRBJ2-7; no firm D call. This CDR3 comprises 12 residues. CDR1 is LNHDA and CDR2 is SQIVND in the germline V gene (reference sequence). The complete variable domain, with remaining parts taken from reference TRBV19 and TRBJ2-7, reads DGGITQSPKYLFRKEGQNVTLSCEQNLNHDAMYWYRQDPGQGLRLIYYSQIVNDFQKGDIAEGYSVSREKKESFPLTVTSAQKNPTAFYLCASSIVGFRQVFGPGTRLTVT.

In DNA, the CDR3 is TGTGCCAGCAGCCGTCCGGGACAGGGCTCCTACAATGAGCAGTTCTTC. As protein: CASSRPGQGSYNEQFF. The chain uses TRBV14 and TRBJ2-1; 9 positions agree with TRBD1. The V and J ends lost 4 bases and 0 bases, in that order; junction bases with no gene match: 4. The germline gives CDR1 SGHDN, CDR2 FVKESK. The CDR3 length is 16 residues.